This T cell receptor (beta chain) originates from a study of T cells in Graves' hyperthyroidism and ophthalmopathy. Germline CDR1 reads ENHRY; CDR2 reads SYGVKD. The CDR3 loop spans 15 amino acids. V lost 5 bases, J lost 5 bases, and 11 bases stayed unmatched. Stable hyperthyroidism: no ophthalmopathy progression over 18 months of follow-up. RNA transcripts provided the source from which TCR beta CDR3 regions were amplified. The HTBI primer set served for first-round RT-PCR of the TCR CDR3. TCRdb called the multiplex PCR reads again in MiXCR, with one record for every CDR3 protein. This sample has approximately 590,000 distinct CDR3 sequences, with around 42% found just once.

J is TRBJ1-1 and V is TRBV10-3; 7 bases line up with TRBD1. The sequencing sample was made of peripheral blood or thyroid tissue (not recorded which). The TCR sequence derives from a woman younger than 30 with Graves' hyperthyroidism. This chain's CDR3 is CAISYRGRGGTEAFF. The CDR3, as DNA: TGTGCCATCAGTTACAGGGGACGGGGAGGGACTGAAGCTTTCTTT.